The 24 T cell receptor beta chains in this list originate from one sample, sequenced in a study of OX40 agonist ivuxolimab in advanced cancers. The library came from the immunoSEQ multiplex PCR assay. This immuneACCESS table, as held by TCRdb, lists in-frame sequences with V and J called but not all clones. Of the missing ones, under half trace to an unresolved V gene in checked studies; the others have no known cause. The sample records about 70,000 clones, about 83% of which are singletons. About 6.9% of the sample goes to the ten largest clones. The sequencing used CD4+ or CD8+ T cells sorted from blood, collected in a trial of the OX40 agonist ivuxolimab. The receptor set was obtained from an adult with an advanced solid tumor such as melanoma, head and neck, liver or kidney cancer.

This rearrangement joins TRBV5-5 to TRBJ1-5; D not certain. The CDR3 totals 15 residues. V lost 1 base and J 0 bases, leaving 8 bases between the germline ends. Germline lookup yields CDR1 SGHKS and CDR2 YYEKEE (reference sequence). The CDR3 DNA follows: TGTGCCAGCAGCTTGCTAGGGCTTAGCAATCAGCCCCAGCATTTT. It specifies CASSLLGLSNQPQHF.

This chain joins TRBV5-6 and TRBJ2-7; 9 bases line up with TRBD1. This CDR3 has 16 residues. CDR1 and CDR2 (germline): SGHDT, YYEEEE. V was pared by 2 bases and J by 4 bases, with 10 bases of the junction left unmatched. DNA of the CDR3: TGTGCCAGCAGCTTCCCCGGGACAGGGATCGTGTACGAGCAGTACTTC. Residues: CASSFPGTGIVYEQYF.

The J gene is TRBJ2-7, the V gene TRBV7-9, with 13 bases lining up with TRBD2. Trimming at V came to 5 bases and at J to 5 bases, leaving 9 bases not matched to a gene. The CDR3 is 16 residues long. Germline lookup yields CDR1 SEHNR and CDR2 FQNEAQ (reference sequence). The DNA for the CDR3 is TGTGCCAGCAGCCAAGGACTAGCGGGAGATCCAAACGAGCAGTACTTC. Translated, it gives CASSQGLAGDPNEQYF.

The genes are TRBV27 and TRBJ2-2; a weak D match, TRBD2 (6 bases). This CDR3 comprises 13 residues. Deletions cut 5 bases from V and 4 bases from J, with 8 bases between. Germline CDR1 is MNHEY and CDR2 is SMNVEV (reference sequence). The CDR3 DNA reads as TGTGCCAGCAGTGTCGGGGGCACCGGGGAGCTGTTTTTT. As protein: CASSVGGTGELFF.

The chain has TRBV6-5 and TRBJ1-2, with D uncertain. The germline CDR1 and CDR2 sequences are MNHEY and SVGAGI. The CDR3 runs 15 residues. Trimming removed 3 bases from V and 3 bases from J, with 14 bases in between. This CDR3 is CASSYGWAGDYGYTF. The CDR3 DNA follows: TGTGCCAGCAGTTATGGGTGGGCAGGCGACTATGGCTACACCTTC.

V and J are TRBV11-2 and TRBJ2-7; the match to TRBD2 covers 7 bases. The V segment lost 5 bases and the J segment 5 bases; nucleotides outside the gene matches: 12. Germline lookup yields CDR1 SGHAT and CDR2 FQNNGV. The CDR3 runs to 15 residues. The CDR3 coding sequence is TGTGCCAGCAGCACAAGACTCGGGGAGGGCAACGAGCAGTACTTC. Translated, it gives CASSTRLGEGNEQYF.

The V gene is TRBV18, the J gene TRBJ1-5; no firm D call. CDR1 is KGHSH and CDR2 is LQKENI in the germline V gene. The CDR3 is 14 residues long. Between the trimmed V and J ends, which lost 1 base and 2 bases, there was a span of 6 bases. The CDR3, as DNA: TGTGCCAGCTCACCACTGAGGGGCAATCAGCCCCAGCATTTT. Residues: CASSPLRGNQPQHF.

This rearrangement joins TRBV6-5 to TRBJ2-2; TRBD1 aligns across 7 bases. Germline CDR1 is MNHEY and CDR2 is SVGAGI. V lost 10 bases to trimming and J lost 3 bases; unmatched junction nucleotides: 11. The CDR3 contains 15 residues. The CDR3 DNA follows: TGTGCCACCGGATCTCCGGGACAGTACACCGGGGAGCTGTTTTTT. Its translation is CATGSPGQYTGELFF.

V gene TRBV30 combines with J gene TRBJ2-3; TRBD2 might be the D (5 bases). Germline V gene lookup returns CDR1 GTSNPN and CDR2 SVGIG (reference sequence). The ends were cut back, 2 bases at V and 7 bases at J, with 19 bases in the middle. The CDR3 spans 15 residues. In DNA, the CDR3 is TGTGCCTGGAGTAGGACTGACGCCAAGTGGAATACGCAGTATTTT. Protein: CAWSRTDAKWNTQYF. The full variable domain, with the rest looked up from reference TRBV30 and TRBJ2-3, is SQTIHQWPATLVQPVGSPLSLECTVEGTSNPNLYWYRQAAGRGLQLLFYSVGIGQISSEVPQNLSASRPQDRQFILSSKKLLLSDSGFYLCAWSRTDAKWNTQYFGPGTRLTVL.

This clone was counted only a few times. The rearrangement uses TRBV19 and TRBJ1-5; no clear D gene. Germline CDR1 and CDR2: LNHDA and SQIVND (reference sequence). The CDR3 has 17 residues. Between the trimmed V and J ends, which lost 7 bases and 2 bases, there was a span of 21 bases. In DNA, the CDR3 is TGTGCCAGTACCACACACGGTAGCGAATTCGGCAATCAGCCCCAGCATTTT. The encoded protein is CASTTHGSEFGNQPQHF.

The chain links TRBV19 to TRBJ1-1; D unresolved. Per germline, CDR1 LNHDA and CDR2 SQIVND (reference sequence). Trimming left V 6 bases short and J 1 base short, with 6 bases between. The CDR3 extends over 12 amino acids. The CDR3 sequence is CASRAGNTEAFF. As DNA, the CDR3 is TGTGCCAGTAGAGCAGGGAACACTGAAGCTTTCTTT.

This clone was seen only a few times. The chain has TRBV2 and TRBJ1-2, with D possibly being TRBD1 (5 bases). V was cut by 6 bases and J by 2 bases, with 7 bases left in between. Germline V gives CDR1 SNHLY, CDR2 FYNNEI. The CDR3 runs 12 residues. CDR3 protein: CASRGPNYGYTF. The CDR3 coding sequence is TGTGCCAGCAGGGGGCCGAACTATGGCTACACCTTC.

The DNA of the CDR3 is TGTGCCAGCAGCTACCAAGAAACTGAAGCTTTCTTT. The encoded protein is CASSYQETEAFF. The chain links TRBV6-5 to TRBJ1-1; no definite D call. This CDR3 has 12 amino acids. V lost 6 bases, J lost 5 bases, and 10 bases lay in between. The germline CDR1 and CDR2 sequences are MNHEY and SVGAGI.

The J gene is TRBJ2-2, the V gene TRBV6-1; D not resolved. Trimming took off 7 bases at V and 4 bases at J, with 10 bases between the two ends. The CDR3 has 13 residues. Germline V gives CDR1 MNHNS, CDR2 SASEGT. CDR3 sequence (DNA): TGTGCCAGCAATGGGCGCCGCACCGGGGAGCTGTTTTTT. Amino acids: CASNGRRTGELFF.

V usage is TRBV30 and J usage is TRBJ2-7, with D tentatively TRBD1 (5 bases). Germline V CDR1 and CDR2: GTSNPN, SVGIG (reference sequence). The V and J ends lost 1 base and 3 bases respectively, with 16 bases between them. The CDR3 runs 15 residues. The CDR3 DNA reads TGTGCCTGGAGTGAAAAGGGGCAGGGAAGCTACGAGCAGTACTTC. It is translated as CAWSEKGQGSYEQYF. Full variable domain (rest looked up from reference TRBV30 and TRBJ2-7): SQTIHQWPATLVQPVGSPLSLECTVEGTSNPNLYWYRQAAGRGLQLLFYSVGIGQISSEVPQNLSASRPQDRQFILSSKKLLLSDSGFYLCAWSEKGQGSYEQYFGPGTRLTVT.

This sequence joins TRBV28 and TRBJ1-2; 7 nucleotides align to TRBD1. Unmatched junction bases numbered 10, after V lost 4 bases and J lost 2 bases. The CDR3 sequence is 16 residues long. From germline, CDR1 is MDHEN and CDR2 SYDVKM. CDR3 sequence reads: CASSSTGDLPNYGYTF. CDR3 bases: TGTGCCAGCAGTTCTACAGGGGATTTGCCGAACTATGGCTACACCTTC.

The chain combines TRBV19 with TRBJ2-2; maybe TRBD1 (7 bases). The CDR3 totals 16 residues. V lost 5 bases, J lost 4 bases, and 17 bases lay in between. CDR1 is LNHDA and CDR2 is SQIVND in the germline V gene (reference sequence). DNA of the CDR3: TGTGCCAGTAGTTCCTCCGGGACAGCGGGCACCGGGGAGCTGTTTTTT. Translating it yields CASSSSGTAGTGELFF.

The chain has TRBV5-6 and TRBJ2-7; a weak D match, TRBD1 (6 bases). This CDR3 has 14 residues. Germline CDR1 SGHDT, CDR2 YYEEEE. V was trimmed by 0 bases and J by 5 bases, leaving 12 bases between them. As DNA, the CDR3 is TGTGCCAGCAGCTTGGTGCAGGGGTTGGACGAGCAGTACTTC. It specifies CASSLVQGLDEQYF. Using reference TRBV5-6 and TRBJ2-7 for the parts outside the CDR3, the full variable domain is DAGVTQSPTHLIKTRGQQVTLRCSPKSGHDTVSWYQQALGQGPQFIFQYYEEEERQRGNFPDRFSGHQFPNYSSELNVNALLLGDSALYLCASSLVQGLDEQYFGPGTRLTVT.

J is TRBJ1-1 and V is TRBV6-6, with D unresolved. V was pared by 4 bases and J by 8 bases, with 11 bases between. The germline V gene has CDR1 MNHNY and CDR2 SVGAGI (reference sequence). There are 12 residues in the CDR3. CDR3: CASSLLGREAFF. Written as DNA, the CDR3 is TGTGCCAGCAGTTTGTTAGGGAGGGAAGCTTTCTTT.

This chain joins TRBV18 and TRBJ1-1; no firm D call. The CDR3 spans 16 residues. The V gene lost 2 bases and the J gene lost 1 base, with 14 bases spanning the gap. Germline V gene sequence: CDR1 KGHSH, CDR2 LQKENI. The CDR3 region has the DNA TGTGCCAGCTCACCATTAGGAGCAGGCACGAACACTGAAGCTTTCTTT. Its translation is CASSPLGAGTNTEAFF.

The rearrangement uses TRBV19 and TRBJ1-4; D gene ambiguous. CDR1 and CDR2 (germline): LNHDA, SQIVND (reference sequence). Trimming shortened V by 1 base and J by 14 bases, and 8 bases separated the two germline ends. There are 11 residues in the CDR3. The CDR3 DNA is TGTGCCAGTAGTATAGCACAGCTCCTGTTTTTT. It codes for CASSIAQLLFF.

The CDR3 spells CASRSGTFNEKLFF. The CDR3 bases are TGTGCCAGCAGATCCGGGACGTTTAATGAAAAACTGTTTTTT. The chain joins TRBV27 to TRBJ1-4, with D possibly matching TRBD1 (5 bases). V lost 6 bases, J lost 4 bases, and 12 bases lay in between. Germline CDR1 is MNHEY and CDR2 is SMNVEV (reference sequence). The CDR3 totals 14 residues.

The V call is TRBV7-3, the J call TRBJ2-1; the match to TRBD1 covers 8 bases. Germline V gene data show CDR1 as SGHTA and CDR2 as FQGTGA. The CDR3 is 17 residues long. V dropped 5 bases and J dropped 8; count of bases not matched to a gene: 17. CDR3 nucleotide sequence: TGTGCCAGCAGCCCTGGTCGAAACAGGGGGACGGTGGATGAGCAGTTCTTC. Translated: CASSPGRNRGTVDEQFF.

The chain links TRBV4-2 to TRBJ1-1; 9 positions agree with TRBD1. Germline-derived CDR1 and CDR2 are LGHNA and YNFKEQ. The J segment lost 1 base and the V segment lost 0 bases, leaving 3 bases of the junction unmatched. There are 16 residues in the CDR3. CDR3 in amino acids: CASSQEGTGRNTEAFF. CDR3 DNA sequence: TGTGCCAGCAGCCAAGAGGGGACAGGGCGGAACACTGAAGCTTTCTTT.